These 17 T cell receptor beta chains were sequenced from one sample in a study of T cells after yellow fever vaccination (dated by TCRdb to 2018 to 2020). Library construction relied on 5' RACE. Instrument on record: Illumina HiSeq 2500. TCRdb reworked the public reads: Q25 trimming with fastp, MiXCR clone assembly, productive beta chains retained. Each CDR3 protein appears once, grouped with its most common genes and DNA. The sample table records under 550,000 distinct CDR3 sequences; 21% of these occur just once. Clones ranked in the top ten supply around 17% of the sample. The treatment or condition label for this specimen denotes: live attenuated yellow fever vaccine strain. This material consisted of PBMCs, taken more than 20 days after the first yellow fever vaccination. The receptors stem from a man aged 18 to 29 who received the YFV17D yellow fever vaccine.

The chain couples TRBV18 to TRBJ1-5; D gene ambiguous. V was cut by 3 bases and J by 0 bases, with 9 bases left in between. The CDR3 totals 15 residues. Germline V gives CDR1 KGHSH, CDR2 LQKENI. The CDR3 bases are TGTGCCAGCTCACCGATGGCCGATAGCAATCAGCCCCAGCATTTT. Translated, it gives CASSPMADSNQPQHF.

The J gene is TRBJ2-3, the V gene TRBV7-9; perhaps TRBD2 as D (6 bases). V was cut by 5 bases and J by 2 bases, with 14 bases left in between. The CDR3 has 15 residues. In germline, CDR1 is SEHNR, CDR2 FQNEAQ (reference sequence). The CDR3 protein is CASSVRGLITDTQYF. The CDR3 DNA sequence: TGTGCCAGCAGCGTACGGGGACTCATCACAGATACGCAGTATTTT.

This clonotype came up a few times. The gene calls are TRBV10-3 and TRBJ1-4, with D unresolved. The CDR3 is 15 residues long. Looked up from germline, CDR1 is ENHRY and CDR2 is SYGVKD. Trimming took off 5 bases at V and 6 bases at J, with 16 bases between the two ends. CDR3 nucleotide sequence: TGTGCCATCAGTATCCGAGGAGGGTCAGATGAAAAACTGTTTTTT. It yields the protein CAISIRGGSDEKLFF.

This clonotype was seen a few times. The chain uses TRBV4-1 and TRBJ1-4; tentatively, D is TRBD1 (6 bases). Trimming removed 5 bases from V and 10 bases from J, with 20 bases in between. The CDR3 is 15 residues long. Germline CDR1 MGHRA, CDR2 YSYEKL. In DNA form, the CDR3 reads TGCGCCAGCAGCGCAGGGACAAGCCGATGGGGAAAACTGTTTTTT. Amino acids: CASSAGTSRWGKLFF.

This clonotype was picked up a small number of times. The genes are TRBV7-9 and TRBJ1-3; D gene uncertain. Germline CDR1 is SEHNR and CDR2 is FQNEAQ (reference sequence). The CDR3 consists of 13 residues. V lost 6 bases to trimming and J lost 4 bases, with 10 bases between them. The chain's CDR3 is CASRVTMGNTIYF. The CDR3 DNA sequence: TGTGCCAGCAGGGTGACAATGGGAAACACCATATATTTT. Together with reference TRBV7-9 and TRBJ1-3, the CDR3 gives the full variable domain: DTGVSQNPRHKITKRGQNVTFRCDPISEHNRLYWYRQTLGQGPEFLTYFQNEAQLEKSRLLSDRFSAERPKGSFSTLEIQRTEQGDSAMYLCASRVTMGNTIYFGEGSWLTVV.

This CDR3 reads CASTWGDTQYF. The CDR3 region has the DNA TGTGCCAGCACCTGGGGAGATACGCAGTATTTT. V and J are TRBV7-2 and TRBJ2-3; D remains ambiguous. Trimming took off 7 bases at V and 5 bases at J, with 7 bases between the two ends. The CDR3 loop spans 11 amino acids. Germline V lookup: CDR1 SGHTA, CDR2 FQGNSA.

This clonotype was detected only a few times. The missing conserved phenylalanine or tryptophan at the end of this CDR3 makes a read error likely. It is unclear where the CDR3 begins or ends on the DNA, so no DNA is shown, and the CDR3 is as TCRdb lists it. This chain uses TRBV24-1 with TRBJ2-7; whether TRBD2, the table's D call, matches the DNA was not checked. The germline gives CDR1 KGHDR, CDR2 SFDVKD. The CDR3 is made up of 14 amino acids, end residues included. The CDR3 here is CATSPHVTSGGAGG.

The chain links TRBV5-1 to TRBJ2-3, with 7 positions matching TRBD2. CDR3 size: 17 residues. Germline V CDR1 and CDR2: SGHRS, YFSETQ. V trimming: 0 bases; J trimming: 2 bases; junction bases outside the gene matches: 9. The CDR3, as DNA: TGCGCCAGCAGCTTGGAGCTAGCGGCCTCGAACACAGATACGCAGTATTTT. This codes for CASSLELAASNTDTQYF.

V is TRBV12-3 or TRBV12-4 and J is TRBJ2-1, with D possibly called TRBD1 or TRBD2 (5 bases each). The CDR3 is 14 amino acids. V was trimmed by 5 bases and J by 6 bases, leaving 14 bases between them. The CDR3 bases are TGTGCCAGCAGTCGGATGGGGGTCCTCAATGAGCAGTTCTTC. As protein: CASSRMGVLNEQFF.

This clonotype occurred a few times. The chain uses TRBV7-9 and TRBJ2-7, with 8 bases identical to TRBD1. The CDR3 is 13 residues long. Germline V gene sequence: CDR1 SEHNR, CDR2 FQNEAQ (reference sequence). V was pared by 5 bases and J by 4 bases, with 4 bases of the junction left unmatched. CDR3 DNA: TGTGCCAGCAGCCCTAGGGACAGGTACGAGCAGTACGTC. Residues: CASSPRDRYEQYV.

This clonotype has a handful of counts. V is TRBV7-2 and J is TRBJ2-7; D is uncertain. The germline V gene has CDR1 SGHTA and CDR2 FQGNSA. The CDR3 runs 14 residues. V lost 5 bases and J lost 5, with 16 bases in between. CDR3: CASSPQLGFDEQYF. The DNA for the CDR3 is TGTGCCAGCAGCCCCCAATTGGGTTTTGACGAGCAGTACTTC.

This chain uses TRBV7-3 with TRBJ2-6; the D gene is possibly TRBD2 (5 bases). Germline loops: CDR1 SGHTA, CDR2 FQGTGA. The CDR3 is made up of 16 amino acids. V lost 5 bases, J lost 0 bases, and 11 bases lay in between. CDR3 coding DNA: TGTGCCAGCAGCCCCGGACTGGTCTCTGGGGCCAACGTCCTGACTTTC. Residues: CASSPGLVSGANVLTF. The full variable domain, completed using reference TRBV7-3 and TRBJ2-6, is GAGVSQTPSNKVTEKGKYVELRCDPISGHTALYWYRQSLGQGPEFLIYFQGTGAADDSGLPNDRFFAVRPEGSVSTLKIQRTERGDSAVYLCASSPGLVSGANVLTFGAGSRLTVL.

This clonotype was seen more than once but under ten times. This chain joins TRBV6-2 or TRBV6-3 and TRBJ2-2; TRBD2 agrees at 9 bases. This CDR3 region has 19 residues. The germline gives CDR1 MNHEY, CDR2 SVGEGT. With V trimmed by 2 bases and J by 0 bases, 10 bases remained unmatched. Here the CDR3 DNA reads TGTGCCAGCAGTTACAGTGCGGGGGGGCAAGACGCGAACACCGGGGAGCTGTTTTTT. Translated, it gives CASSYSAGGQDANTGELFF.

V is TRBV20-1 and J is TRBJ2-7; 7 nucleotides line up with TRBD1. The trim removed 5 bases at V and 3 bases at J, leaving 7 bases unmatched. This CDR3 contains 13 residues. Germline CDR1 reads DFQATT; CDR2 reads SNEGSKA (reference sequence). The CDR3 region has the DNA TGCAGTGCTCGGGACAGAGGAATCTACGAGCAGTACTTC. The encoded protein is CSARDRGIYEQYF.

The rearrangement uses TRBV19 and TRBJ1-4; 10 positions match TRBD1. The ends lost 9 bases at V and 3 bases at J; junction bases unmatched: 7. The CDR3 consists of 15 residues. CDR1 is LNHDA and CDR2 is SQIVND in the germline V gene (reference sequence). CDR3 loop: CASCRDRGSNEKLFF. Here the CDR3 DNA reads TGTGCCAGCTGCCGGGACAGGGGTTCTAATGAAAAACTGTTTTTT.

The chain carries TRBV19 and TRBJ2-3, with 10 bases matching TRBD2. Germline trimming cut 2 bases from V and 6 bases from J; bases unmatched to any gene: 11. The CDR3 is made up of 17 amino acids. CDR1 is LNHDA, CDR2 SQIVND, per germline (reference sequence). CDR3 sequence: CASSISSSGGPLDTQYF. Here the CDR3 DNA reads TGTGCCAGTAGTATAAGCTCTAGCGGGGGCCCACTCGATACGCAGTATTTT.

The chain recombines TRBV27 with TRBJ1-2; D call uncertain. The CDR3 length is 17 residues. The germline V gene has CDR1 MNHEY and CDR2 SMNVEV (reference sequence). Between the trimmed V and J ends, which lost 1 base and 3 bases, there was a span of 18 bases. The DNA for the CDR3 is TGTGCCAGCAGTTTATTGCCGGGTAGTGGGTCACACTATGGCTACACCTTC. It yields the protein CASSLLPGSGSHYGYTF.